This T cell receptor beta chain was retrieved from a study of cytomegalovirus exposure and HLA in healthy donors. The wider study: Within the Caucasian-associated ancestry cluster were around 80% of the roughly 400 genotyped donors. The study, taken as a whole, reports: 16,951 TCR beta sequences were associated with HLA alleles at 0.05 false discovery rate in a later analysis.

The CDR3 is made up of 14 amino acids. CDR1 and CDR2 from the germline V gene are SQVTM and ANQGSEA. Between the trimmed V and J ends, which lost 7 bases and 8 bases, there was a span of 23 bases. This clone was seen more than once but under ten times. Its antigen is unidentified. The PCR used 60 Vbeta and 13 Jbeta primers. TCRdb's table, derived via immunoSEQ multiplex PCR, lists solely in-frame clones and lacks some. Of around 72,000 clones in the sample, over 50% were seen once. The sequence came from a man in his forties in good health and CMV-seropositive. Sequenced sample: PBMCs. The chain links TRBV29-1 to TRBJ1-2; maybe TRBD1 (6 bases). CDR3 nucleotide sequence: TGCAGCGCGAGCGCAGGGTCCGAAGGGGGAGGCTACACCTTC. Amino acid sequence: CSASAGSEGGGYTF.